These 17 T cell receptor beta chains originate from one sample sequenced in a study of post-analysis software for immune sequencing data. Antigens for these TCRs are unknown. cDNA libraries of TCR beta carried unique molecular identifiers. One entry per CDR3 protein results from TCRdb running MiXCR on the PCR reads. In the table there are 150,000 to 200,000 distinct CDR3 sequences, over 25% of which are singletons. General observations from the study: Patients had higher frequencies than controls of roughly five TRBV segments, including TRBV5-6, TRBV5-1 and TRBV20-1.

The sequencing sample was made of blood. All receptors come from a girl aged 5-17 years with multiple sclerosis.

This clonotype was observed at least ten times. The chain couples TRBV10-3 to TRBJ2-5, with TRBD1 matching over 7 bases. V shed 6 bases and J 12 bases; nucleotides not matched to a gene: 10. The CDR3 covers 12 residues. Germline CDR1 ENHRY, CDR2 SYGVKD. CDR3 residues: CAISADRVSKYF. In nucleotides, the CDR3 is TGTGCCATCAGCGCCGACAGGGTTAGCAAGTACTTC.

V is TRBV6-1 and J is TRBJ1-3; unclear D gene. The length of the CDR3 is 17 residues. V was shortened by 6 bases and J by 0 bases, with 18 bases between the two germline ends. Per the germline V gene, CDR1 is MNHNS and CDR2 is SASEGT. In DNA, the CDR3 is TGTGCCAGCAGCCAATATCCGACGGCCGTCTCTGGAAACACCATATATTTT. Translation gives CASSQYPTAVSGNTIYF.

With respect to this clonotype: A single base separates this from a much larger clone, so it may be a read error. The CDR3 here is CSARDRRAGYNEQYF. The CDR3 DNA reads as TGCAGTGCTAGAGATCGAAGGGCCGGCTACAATGAGCAGTACTTC. V is TRBV20-1 and J is TRBJ2-1; D is undetermined. The J call may be faulty, since TRBJ2-7 better matches the DNA end. The CDR3 spans 15 residues. The germline gives CDR1 DFQATT, CDR2 SNEGSKA (reference sequence).

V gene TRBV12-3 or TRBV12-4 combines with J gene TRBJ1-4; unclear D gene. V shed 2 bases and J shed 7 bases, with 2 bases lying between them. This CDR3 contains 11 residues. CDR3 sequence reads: CASSLSEKLFF. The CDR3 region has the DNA TGTGCCAGCAGTTTAAGTGAAAAACTGTTTTTT.

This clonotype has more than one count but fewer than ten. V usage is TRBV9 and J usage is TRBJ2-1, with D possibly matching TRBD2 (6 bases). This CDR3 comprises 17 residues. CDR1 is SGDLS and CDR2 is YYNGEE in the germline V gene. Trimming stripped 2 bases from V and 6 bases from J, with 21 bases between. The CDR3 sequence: CASSVSGRPYPCNEQFF. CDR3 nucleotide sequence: TGTGCCAGCAGCGTTAGCGGAAGACCCTACCCCTGCAATGAGCAGTTCTTC.

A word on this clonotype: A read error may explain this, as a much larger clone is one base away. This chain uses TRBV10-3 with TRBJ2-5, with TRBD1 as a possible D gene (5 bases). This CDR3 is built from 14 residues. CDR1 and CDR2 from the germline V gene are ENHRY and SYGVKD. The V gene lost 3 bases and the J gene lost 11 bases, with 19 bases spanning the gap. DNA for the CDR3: TGTGCCATCAGTGAACCACAGGTCTACAATGAGCAGTACTTC. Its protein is CAISEPQVYNEQYF.

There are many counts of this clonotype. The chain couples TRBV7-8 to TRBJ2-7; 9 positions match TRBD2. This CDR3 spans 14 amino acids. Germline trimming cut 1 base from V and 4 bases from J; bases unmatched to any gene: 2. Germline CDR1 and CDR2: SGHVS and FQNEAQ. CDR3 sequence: CASSLELAGYEQYF. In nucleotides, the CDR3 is TGTGCCAGCAGCTTAGAACTAGCGGGTTACGAGCAGTACTTC.

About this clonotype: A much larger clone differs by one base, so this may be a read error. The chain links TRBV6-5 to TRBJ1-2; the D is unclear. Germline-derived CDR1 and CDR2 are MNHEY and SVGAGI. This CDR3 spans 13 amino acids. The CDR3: CASSYSPAYGCTF. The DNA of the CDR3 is TGTGCCAGCAGTTACTCTCCAGCTTATGGCTGCACCTTC.

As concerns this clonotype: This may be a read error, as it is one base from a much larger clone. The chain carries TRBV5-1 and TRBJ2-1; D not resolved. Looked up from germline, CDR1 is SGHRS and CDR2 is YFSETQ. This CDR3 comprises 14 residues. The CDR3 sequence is CTSSLAGSYNEQFF. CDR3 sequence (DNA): TGCACCAGCAGCTTGGCAGGATCCTACAATGAGCAGTTCTTC.

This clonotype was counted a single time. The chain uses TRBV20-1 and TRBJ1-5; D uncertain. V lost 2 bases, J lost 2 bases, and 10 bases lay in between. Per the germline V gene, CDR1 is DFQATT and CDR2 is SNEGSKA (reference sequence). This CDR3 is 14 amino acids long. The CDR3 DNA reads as TGCAGTGCTAGACAGGTTGATGGCAATCAGCCCCAGCATTTT. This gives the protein CSARQVDGNQPQHF.

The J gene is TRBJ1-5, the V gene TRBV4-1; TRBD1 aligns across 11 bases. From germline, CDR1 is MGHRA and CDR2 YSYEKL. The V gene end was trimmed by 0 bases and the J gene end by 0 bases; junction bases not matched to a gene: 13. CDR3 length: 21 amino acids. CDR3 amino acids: CASSQDSIRDRGWYSNQPQHF. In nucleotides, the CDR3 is TGCGCCAGCAGCCAAGATTCCATTCGGGACAGGGGGTGGTATAGCAATCAGCCCCAGCATTTT.

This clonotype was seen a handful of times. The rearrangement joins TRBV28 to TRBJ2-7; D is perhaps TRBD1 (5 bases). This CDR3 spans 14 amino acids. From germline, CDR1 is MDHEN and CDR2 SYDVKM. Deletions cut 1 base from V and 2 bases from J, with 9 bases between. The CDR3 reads CASSLLWGAYEQYF. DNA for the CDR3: TGTGCCAGCAGTTTATTGTGGGGCGCCTACGAGCAGTACTTC.

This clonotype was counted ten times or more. The CDR3 reads CASRRSGTGTYNEQFF. Written as DNA, the CDR3 is TGTGCCAGCAGACGATCCGGGACAGGGACGTACAATGAGCAGTTCTTC. The chain has TRBV12-3 or TRBV12-4 and TRBJ2-1; 9 nucleotides align to TRBD1. The length of the CDR3 is 16 residues. After removal of 6 bases from V and 4 bases from J, the junction contained 10 bases not matched to a gene.

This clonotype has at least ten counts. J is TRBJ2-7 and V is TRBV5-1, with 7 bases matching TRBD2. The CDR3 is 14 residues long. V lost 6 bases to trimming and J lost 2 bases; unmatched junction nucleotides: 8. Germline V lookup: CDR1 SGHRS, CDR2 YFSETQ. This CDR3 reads CASTPGLSTYEQYF. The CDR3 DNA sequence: TGCGCCAGCACCCCGGGACTATCGACCTACGAGCAGTACTTC.

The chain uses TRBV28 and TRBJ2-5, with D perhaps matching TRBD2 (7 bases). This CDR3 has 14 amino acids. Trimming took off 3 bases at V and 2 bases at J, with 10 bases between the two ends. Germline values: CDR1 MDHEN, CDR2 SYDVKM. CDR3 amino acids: CASSFGGRQETQYF. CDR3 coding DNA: TGTGCCAGCAGTTTCGGGGGGCGACAAGAGACCCAGTACTTC.

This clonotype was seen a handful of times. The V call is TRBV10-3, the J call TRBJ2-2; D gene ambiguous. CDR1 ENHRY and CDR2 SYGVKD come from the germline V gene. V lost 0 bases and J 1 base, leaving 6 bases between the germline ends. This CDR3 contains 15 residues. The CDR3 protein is CAISESRQNTGELFF. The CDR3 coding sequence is TGTGCCATCAGTGAGTCGAGGCAGAACACCGGGGAGCTGTTTTTT.

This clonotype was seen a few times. The CDR3 DNA is TGTGCCAGCAGAGTCGGAGGGGGGATACTCACTGAAGCTTTCTTT. Amino acids: CASRVGGGILTEAFF. The V call is TRBV12-3 or TRBV12-4, the J call TRBJ1-1; possibly TRBD1 for D (6 bases). There are 15 residues in the CDR3. The V gene lost 6 bases and the J gene lost 4 bases, with 18 bases spanning the gap.